This T cell receptor (beta chain) was identified during a study of post-analysis software for immune sequencing data. The study's findings and limits: Five or six TRBV segments, TRBV5-6, TRBV5-1 and TRBV20-1 among them, were found more frequent in patients than controls.

Notes on this clonotype: The antigen is unknown.

Built from TCR beta cDNA, the libraries had unique molecular identifiers in them. Roughly 500,000 cDNA molecules were recovered from an input of 1 to 10 million T cells. In TCRdb, the PCR reads were re-called with MiXCR into one record per CDR3 protein. The data show 650,000 to 850,000 distinct CDR3 sequences, 46% seen once. The germline CDR1 and CDR2 sequences are SQVTM and ANQGSEA. The CDR3 length is 12 residues. V was clipped by 4 bases and J by 1 base, with 2 bases between them. Sequenced input: blood. This chain connects TRBV29-1 to TRBJ2-6; no clear D. This TCR was recovered from a girl aged 5-17 years with multiple sclerosis. The DNA of the CDR3 is TGCAGCGTTGTATCTGGGGCCAACGTCCTGACTTTC. This encodes CSVVSGANVLTF.